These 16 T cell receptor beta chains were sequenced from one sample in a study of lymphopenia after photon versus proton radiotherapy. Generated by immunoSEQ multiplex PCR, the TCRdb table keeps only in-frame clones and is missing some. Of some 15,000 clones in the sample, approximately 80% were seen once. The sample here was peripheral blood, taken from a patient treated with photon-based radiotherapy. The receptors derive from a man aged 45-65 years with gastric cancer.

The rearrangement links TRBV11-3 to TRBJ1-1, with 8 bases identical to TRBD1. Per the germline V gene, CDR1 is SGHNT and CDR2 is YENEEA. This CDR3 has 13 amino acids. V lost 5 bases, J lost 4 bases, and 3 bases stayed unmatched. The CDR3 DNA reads TGTGCCAGCAGCCAGACAGGGGCCACTGAAGCTTTCTTT. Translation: CASSQTGATEAFF.

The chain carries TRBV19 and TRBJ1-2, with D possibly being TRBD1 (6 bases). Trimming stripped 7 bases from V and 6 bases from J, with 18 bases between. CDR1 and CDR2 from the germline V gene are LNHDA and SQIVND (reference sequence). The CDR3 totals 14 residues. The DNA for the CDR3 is TGTGCCAGTACCACACAGGGAGGTCAGGATGGCTACACCTTC. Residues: CASTTQGGQDGYTF.

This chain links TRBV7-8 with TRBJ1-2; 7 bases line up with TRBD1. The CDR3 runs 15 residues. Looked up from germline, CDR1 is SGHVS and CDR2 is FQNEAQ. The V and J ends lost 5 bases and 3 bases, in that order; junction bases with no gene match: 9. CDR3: CASSRTDRDDYGYTF. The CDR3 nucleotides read TGTGCCAGCAGCCGGACCGACAGGGATGACTATGGCTACACCTTC.

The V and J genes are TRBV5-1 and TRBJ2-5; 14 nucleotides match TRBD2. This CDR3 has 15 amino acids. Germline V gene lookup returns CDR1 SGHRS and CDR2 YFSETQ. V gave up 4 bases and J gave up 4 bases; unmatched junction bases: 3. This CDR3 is CASSGGLAGVETQYF. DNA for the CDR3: TGCGCCAGCAGCGGGGGACTAGCGGGGGTAGAGACCCAGTACTTC.

The CDR3 spells CAISEERRDTEQFF. As DNA, the CDR3 is TGTGCCATCAGTGAGGAGAGAAGGGACACTGAGCAGTTCTTC. This rearrangement joins TRBV10-3 to TRBJ2-1; weak D call: TRBD1 (6 bases). The germline CDR1 and CDR2 sequences are ENHRY and SYGVKD. V was clipped by 2 bases and J by 9 bases, with 14 bases between them. The CDR3 runs 14 residues.

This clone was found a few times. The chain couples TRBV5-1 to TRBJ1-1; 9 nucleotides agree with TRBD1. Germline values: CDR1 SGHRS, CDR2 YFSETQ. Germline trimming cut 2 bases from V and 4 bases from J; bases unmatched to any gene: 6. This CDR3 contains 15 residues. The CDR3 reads CASSFWDREGTEAFF. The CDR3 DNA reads TGCGCCAGCAGCTTTTGGGACAGGGAAGGCACTGAAGCTTTCTTT.

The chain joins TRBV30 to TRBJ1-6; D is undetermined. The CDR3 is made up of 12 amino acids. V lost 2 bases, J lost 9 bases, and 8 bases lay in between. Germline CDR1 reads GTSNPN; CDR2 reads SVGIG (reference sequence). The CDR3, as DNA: TGTGCCTGGAGTTTAGAGGTTTCACCCCTCCACTTT. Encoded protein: CAWSLEVSPLHF.

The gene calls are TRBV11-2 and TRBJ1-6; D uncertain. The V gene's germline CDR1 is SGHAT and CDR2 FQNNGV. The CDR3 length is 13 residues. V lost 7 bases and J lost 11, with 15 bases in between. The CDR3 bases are TGTGCCAGCAACCTGCGGGTTAACGCACCCCTCCACTTT. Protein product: CASNLRVNAPLHF.

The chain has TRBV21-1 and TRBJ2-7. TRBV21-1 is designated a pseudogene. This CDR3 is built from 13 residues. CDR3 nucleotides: TGTGCCAGCAGCAAATTAAGGTTCTACGAGCAGTACTTC. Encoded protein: CASSKLRFYEQYF.

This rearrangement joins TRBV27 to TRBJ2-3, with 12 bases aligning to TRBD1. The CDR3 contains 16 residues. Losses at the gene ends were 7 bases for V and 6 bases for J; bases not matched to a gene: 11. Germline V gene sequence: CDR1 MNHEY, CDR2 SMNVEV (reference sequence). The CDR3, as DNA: TGTGCCAGCACCGCTTACCGGGACAGGGGGCTGGATACGCAGTATTTT. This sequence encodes CASTAYRDRGLDTQYF.

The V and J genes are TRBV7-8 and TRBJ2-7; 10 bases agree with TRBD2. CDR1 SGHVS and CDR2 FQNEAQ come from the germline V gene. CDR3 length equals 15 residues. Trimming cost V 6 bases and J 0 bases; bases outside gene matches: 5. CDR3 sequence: CASSQLAGSSYEQYV. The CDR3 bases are TGTGCCAGCAGTCAACTAGCGGGGAGCTCCTACGAGCAGTACGTC.

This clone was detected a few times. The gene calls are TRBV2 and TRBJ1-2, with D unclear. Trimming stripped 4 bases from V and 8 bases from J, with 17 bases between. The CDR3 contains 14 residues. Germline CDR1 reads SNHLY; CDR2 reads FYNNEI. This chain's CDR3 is CASSASPDGRGYTF. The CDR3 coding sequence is TGTGCCAGCAGTGCATCGCCGGACGGGAGAGGCTACACCTTC. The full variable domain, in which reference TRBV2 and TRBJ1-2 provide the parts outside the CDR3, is EPEVTQTPSHQVTQMGQEVILRCVPISNHLYFYWYRQILGQKVEFLVSFYNNEISEKSEIFDDQFSVERPDGSNFTLKIRSTKLEDSAMYFCASSASPDGRGYTFGSGTRLTVV.

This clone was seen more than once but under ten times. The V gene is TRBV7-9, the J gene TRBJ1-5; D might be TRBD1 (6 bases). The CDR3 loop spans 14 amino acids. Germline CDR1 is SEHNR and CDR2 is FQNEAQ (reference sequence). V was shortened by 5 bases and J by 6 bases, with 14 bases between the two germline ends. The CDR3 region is CASSRGQNFQPQHF. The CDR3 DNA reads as TGTGCCAGCAGCCGGGGACAAAACTTTCAGCCCCAGCATTTT. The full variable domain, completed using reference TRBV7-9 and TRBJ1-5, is DTGVSQNPRHKITKRGQNVTFRCDPISEHNRLYWYRQTLGQGPEFLTYFQNEAQLEKSRLLSDRFSAERPKGSFSTLEIQRTEQGDSAMYLCASSRGQNFQPQHFGDGTRLSIL.

The CDR3 DNA reads as TGTGCCAGTAGTATGGGTCAGTACTATGGCTACACCTTC. Translation: CASSMGQYYGYTF. J is TRBJ1-2 and V is TRBV19, with D unclear. CDR3 size: 13 residues. Germline V gene sequence: CDR1 LNHDA, CDR2 SQIVND (reference sequence). The V end lost 3 bases, the J end lost 3 bases, and 8 bases lay between the germline ends.

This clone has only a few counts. The CDR3 protein is CASSPLRGNTGELFF. DNA of the CDR3: TGTGCCAGCTCACCGCTCAGGGGAAACACCGGGGAGCTGTTTTTT. The chain links TRBV18 to TRBJ2-2, with TRBD1 as a possible D gene (6 bases). V was shortened by 3 bases and J by 2 bases, with 10 bases between the two germline ends. The CDR3 sequence is 15 residues long. The germline CDR1 and CDR2 sequences are KGHSH and LQKENI.

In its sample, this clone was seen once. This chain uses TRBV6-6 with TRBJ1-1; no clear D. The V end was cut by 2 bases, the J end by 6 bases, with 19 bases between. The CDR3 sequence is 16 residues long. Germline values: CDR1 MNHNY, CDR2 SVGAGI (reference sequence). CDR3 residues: CASSYKRSLGWAEAFF. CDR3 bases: TGTGCCAGCAGTTACAAACGCAGTTTGGGTTGGGCTGAAGCTTTCTTT.